Below are 24 T cell receptor beta chains sequenced from a single sample in a study of T cell responses to AZD1222 COVID-19 vaccine. Using immunoSEQ multiplex PCR, the repertoire was profiled, and TCRdb retains in-frame clones only, with some absent. The sample shows roughly 270,000 clones, 94% of them seen only once. The material was peripheral blood, obtained 28 days after the second AZD1222 dose. These receptors all stem from an adult who received the AZD1222 COVID-19 vaccine.

This chain joins TRBV7-3 and TRBJ2-1; 10 bases match TRBD1. With 2 bases clipped from V and 6 bases from J, the junction kept 7 bases outside the gene matches. Per germline, CDR1 SGHTA and CDR2 FQGTGA. The CDR3 sequence is 16 residues long. The CDR3 here is CASSLGTGVPLNEQFF. The CDR3 DNA sequence: TGTGCCAGCAGCTTAGGGACAGGGGTCCCTCTCAATGAGCAGTTCTTC.

The chain couples TRBV7-2 to TRBJ2-1, with D perhaps matching TRBD2 (6 bases). The CDR3 length is 14 residues. Trimming stripped 5 bases from V and 13 bases from J, with 21 bases between. Germline V gives CDR1 SGHTA, CDR2 FQGNSA. The CDR3 nucleotides are TGTGCCAGCAGCCTCTACGGAGCGGGCGAGGGACAGTTCTTC. Amino acids: CASSLYGAGEGQFF.

The V gene is TRBV9, the J gene TRBJ2-5, with D possibly being TRBD2 (5 bases). From germline, CDR1 is SGDLS and CDR2 YYNGEE. Trimming pared 0 bases from V and 4 bases from J, leaving 10 bases between. The length of the CDR3 is 14 residues. CDR3 protein: CASSVGGGRETQYF. CDR3 coding DNA: TGTGCCAGCAGCGTAGGCGGAGGTAGAGAGACCCAGTACTTC.

The chain links TRBV27 to TRBJ1-6; possible D gene TRBD1, 6 bases. V was cut by 4 bases and J by 10 bases, with 14 bases left in between. Germline V gives CDR1 MNHEY, CDR2 SMNVEV (reference sequence). This CDR3 contains 14 residues. The CDR3 sequence: CASSSPQGGSPLHF. CDR3 nucleotides: TGTGCCAGCAGTTCCCCACAGGGTGGGTCACCCCTCCACTTT.

The V and J genes are TRBV7-9 and TRBJ1-4, with 9 bases aligning to TRBD1. Looked up from germline, CDR1 is SEHNR and CDR2 is FQNEAQ (reference sequence). The CDR3 is 13 amino acids. The V gene end was trimmed by 3 bases and the J gene end by 16 bases; junction bases not matched to a gene: 9. The CDR3 nucleotides read TGTGCCAGCAGCTTTGGACAGGGGCCCCCCGCGTTTTTT. This gives the protein CASSFGQGPPAFF.

The CDR3 DNA reads TGTGCCAGCAGAAGTACCGGGACAGACTTCTCCTACGAGCAGTACTTC. Protein product: CASRSTGTDFSYEQYF. J is TRBJ2-7 and V is TRBV28, with 7 bases lining up with TRBD1. The CDR3 sequence is 16 residues long. CDR1 and CDR2 from the germline V gene are MDHEN and SYDVKM. Trimming took 6 bases from V and 0 from J; bases not matched to a gene: 11.

The rearrangement links TRBV29-1 to TRBJ2-2; tentative D call: TRBD1 (5 bases). Trimming shortened V by 2 bases and J by 0 bases, and 7 bases separated the two germline ends. Germline-derived CDR1 and CDR2 are SQVTM and ANQGSEA. The CDR3 consists of 14 residues. The CDR3 reads CSVESRANTGELFF. As DNA, the CDR3 is TGCAGCGTTGAAAGCAGGGCGAACACCGGGGAGCTGTTTTTT.

J is TRBJ1-1 and V is TRBV29-1, with 7 nucleotides matching TRBD1. J gave up 3 bases and V 5 bases, and 6 bases lay outside the gene matches. The germline CDR1 and CDR2 sequences are SQVTM and ANQGSEA. The CDR3 totals 13 residues. The CDR3 bases are TGCAGCGTTCACAGGGGCCTCGACACTGAAGCTTTCTTT. It is translated as CSVHRGLDTEAFF.

The chain is built from TRBV6-2 or TRBV6-3 and TRBJ1-5, with D perhaps matching TRBD1 (5 bases). Trimming took 4 bases from V and 7 from J, leaving 8 bases between them. The V gene's germline CDR1 is MNHEY and CDR2 SVGEGT. The CDR3 runs to 12 residues. The CDR3 bases are TGTGCCAGCAGTTTTGAGGGGCAGCCCCAGCATTTT. It is translated as CASSFEGQPQHF.

This clone was found once. This chain uses TRBV27 with TRBJ2-2, with a weak D call TRBD1 (6 bases). This CDR3 region has 14 residues. Germline CDR1 reads MNHEY; CDR2 reads SMNVEV (reference sequence). V was cut by 6 bases and J by 1 base, with 9 bases left in between. CDR3 sequence: CASRWTVNTGELFF. As DNA, the CDR3 is TGTGCCAGCAGGTGGACAGTGAACACCGGGGAGCTGTTTTTT.

J is TRBJ2-7 and V is TRBV5-6, with 10 bases fitting TRBD2. The CDR3 sequence is 17 residues long. The germline CDR1 and CDR2 sequences are SGHDT and YYEEEE. V lost 1 base and J lost 1; bases outside the gene matches: 8. The DNA for the CDR3 is TGTGCCAGCAGCTTGTCTCTAGCGGGAGTCTTATCCTACGAGCAGTACTTC. It translates to CASSLSLAGVLSYEQYF.

The chain joins TRBV19 to TRBJ2-7; 8 positions match TRBD2. Per germline, CDR1 LNHDA and CDR2 SQIVND (reference sequence). The V gene end was trimmed by 10 bases and the J gene end by 7 bases; junction bases not matched to a gene: 15. The CDR3 extends over 14 amino acids. The CDR3 DNA reads as TGTGCCACCTCCCCGGTCGGGGGGGCGAGGGAGCAGTACTTC. Encoded protein: CATSPVGGAREQYF.

The chain is built from TRBV6-5 and TRBJ2-7, with D unclear. Germline V gene data show CDR1 as MNHEY and CDR2 as SVGAGI. Between the trimmed V and J ends, which lost 2 bases and 4 bases, there was a span of 9 bases. This CDR3 contains 13 residues. In nucleotides, the CDR3 is TGTGCCAGCAGTTACGGATCCAGGTACGAGCAGTACTTC. The encoded protein is CASSYGSRYEQYF.

The V call is TRBV15, the J call TRBJ1-5, with D perhaps matching TRBD1 (6 bases). The CDR3 totals 15 residues. Trimming cost V 0 bases and J 7 bases, with 13 bases left between them. Germline CDR1 and CDR2: LNHNV and YYDKDF (reference sequence). The chain's CDR3 is CATSREQGGIQPQHF. CDR3 bases: TGTGCCACCAGCAGAGAACAGGGAGGGATACAGCCCCAGCATTTT.

The rearrangement uses TRBV7-9 and TRBJ2-3; a weak D match, TRBD2 (5 bases). V was trimmed by 5 bases and J by 0 bases, leaving 12 bases between them. There are 15 residues in the CDR3. CDR1 SEHNR and CDR2 FQNEAQ come from the germline V gene (reference sequence). The CDR3 DNA is TGTGCCAGCAGCCCCCCGGGGATTAGCACAGATACGCAGTATTTT. Translating gives CASSPPGISTDTQYF.

V gene TRBV6-5 combines with J gene TRBJ2-1; D is possibly TRBD1 (6 bases). In germline, CDR1 is MNHEY, CDR2 SVGAGI. The CDR3 covers 12 residues. V was cut by 6 bases and J by 7 bases, with 10 bases left in between. CDR3 in DNA: TGTGCCAGCAGCCAGACAGGTAATGAGCAGTTCTTC. It codes for CASSQTGNEQFF.

This rearrangement joins TRBV28 to TRBJ1-1; TRBD1 might be the D (5 bases). This CDR3 has 12 residues. V lost 8 bases and J lost 7, with 14 bases in between. In germline, CDR1 is MDHEN, CDR2 SYDVKM. The CDR3 here is CASRPGGFEAFF. Written as DNA, the CDR3 is TGTGCCAGCCGCCCCGGGGGGTTTGAAGCTTTCTTT. Full variable domain (missing parts from reference TRBV28 and TRBJ1-1): DVKVTQSSRYLVKRTGEKVFLECVQDMDHENMFWYRQDPGLGLRLIYFSYDVKMKEKGDIPEGYSVSREKKERFSLILESASTNQTSMYLCASRPGGFEAFFGQGTRLTVV.

The chain carries TRBV28 and TRBJ2-7; no clear D gene. This CDR3 is 11 amino acids long. Germline V gene data show CDR1 as MDHEN and CDR2 as SYDVKM. Trimming removed 2 bases at V and 4 bases at J, with 3 bases between. CDR3 protein: CASSLQYEQYF. The CDR3 nucleotides read TGTGCCAGCAGTTTACAGTACGAGCAGTACTTC.

The DNA for the CDR3 is TGTGCCAGCAGCCTTGGGGTGGCCGAGCAGTACTTC. Encoded protein: CASSLGVAEQYF. The chain uses TRBV2 and TRBJ2-7; D not resolved. This CDR3 is built from 12 residues. Germline V gene sequence: CDR1 SNHLY, CDR2 FYNNEI. Trimming cost V 6 bases and J 6 bases, with 12 bases left between them.

In its sample, this clone was seen a few times. The rearrangement links TRBV7-2 to TRBJ2-5; D is tentatively TRBD1 or TRBD2 (5 bases each). The CDR3 extends over 14 amino acids. With 3 bases removed from V and 2 bases from J, the gap between germline ends came to 10 bases. Germline-derived CDR1 and CDR2 are SGHTA and FQGNSA. CDR3 region: CASSFPGLQETQYF. The CDR3 DNA follows: TGTGCCAGCAGCTTTCCGGGGCTTCAAGAGACCCAGTACTTC.

The rearrangement joins TRBV11-2 to TRBJ2-3; maybe TRBD1 (5 bases). Trimming left V 2 bases short and J 4 bases short, with 16 bases between. The CDR3 runs to 16 residues. Germline V gene data show CDR1 as SGHAT and CDR2 as FQNNGV. The CDR3 DNA reads TGTGCCAGCAGCTTAAACCCACCGACAGTTTCAGATACGCAGTATTTT. Translated: CASSLNPPTVSDTQYF.

This clone was seen once. The rearrangement links TRBV6-1 to TRBJ1-2, with D tentatively TRBD1 (6 bases). The V gene's germline CDR1 is MNHNS and CDR2 SASEGT. The CDR3 extends over 15 amino acids. V was pared by 0 bases and J by 2 bases, with 10 bases between. In DNA form, the CDR3 reads TGTGCCAGCAGTGAAGCGCGGACAGCCAACTATGGCTACACCTTC. This codes for CASSEARTANYGYTF.

The chain is built from TRBV27 and TRBJ2-4; possibly TRBD2 for D (6 bases). The CDR3 covers 14 residues. Germline V gene sequence: CDR1 MNHEY, CDR2 SMNVEV (reference sequence). With 2 bases removed from V and 6 bases from J, the gap between germline ends came to 11 bases. Here the CDR3 reads CASSLGGAINIQYF. CDR3 bases: TGTGCCAGCAGTTTAGGAGGGGCGATAAACATTCAGTACTTC.

The chain couples TRBV27 to TRBJ1-6; D might be TRBD1 (6 bases). Deletions cut 5 bases from V and 4 bases from J, with 12 bases between. The CDR3 is made up of 15 amino acids. The germline V gene encodes CDR1 MNHEY and CDR2 SMNVEV (reference sequence). In nucleotides, the CDR3 is TGTGCCAGCAGTAAGCGGCAGGGGTATAATTCACCCCTCCACTTT. Protein: CASSKRQGYNSPLHF.